A single sample is the source of the 9 T cell receptor beta chains below, sequenced in a study of blood T cell repertoires in COVID-19. TCRdb's copy holds only in-frame clones and misses some; the assay was immunoSEQ multiplex PCR. The repertoire holds roughly 35,000 clones, with 85% to 90% as singletons. Sequenced sample: peripheral blood. These receptors all come from a man in his sixties or seventies with acute or convalescent COVID-19.

The chain recombines TRBV7-3 with TRBJ2-1, with 9 bases that match TRBD2. The CDR3 runs to 16 residues. Germline CDR1 and CDR2: SGHTA and FQGTGA. V dropped 5 bases and J dropped 9; count of bases not matched to a gene: 14. In DNA form, the CDR3 reads TGTGCCAGCAGCCCCCGGTTAGCGGGAGCGACGAGTGAGCAGTTCTTC. It specifies CASSPRLAGATSEQFF.

V usage is TRBV6-5 and J usage is TRBJ2-2, with 9 bases lining up with TRBD1. This CDR3 comprises 13 residues. The V segment lost 4 bases and the J segment 6 bases; nucleotides outside the gene matches: 0. Germline CDR1 is MNHEY and CDR2 is SVGAGI. As DNA, the CDR3 is TGTGCCAGCAGTTGGGACAGGGCCGGGGAGCTGTTTTTT. Protein product: CASSWDRAGELFF.

This clone has only one observation. The gene calls are TRBV6-4 and TRBJ1-1; D is ambiguous. In germline, CDR1 is MRHNA, CDR2 SNTAGT. Trimming removed 5 bases at V and 0 bases at J, with 7 bases between. The CDR3 is 13 amino acids. The CDR3 region is CASSRELNTEAFF. The DNA for the CDR3 is TGTGCCAGCAGTAGGGAGTTGAACACTGAAGCTTTCTTT.

The rearrangement uses TRBV3-1 (or the pseudogene TRBV3-2) and TRBJ2-7; D remains ambiguous. The CDR3 is made up of 12 amino acids. The germline V gene encodes CDR1 LGHDT and CDR2 YNNKEL (reference sequence). Trimming took 3 bases from V and 12 from J, leaving 15 bases between them. The CDR3 spells CASSHGGGRRYF. DNA for the CDR3: TGTGCCAGCAGCCATGGCGGTGGCCGAAGGTACTTC.

The chain is built from TRBV6-1 and TRBJ2-2, with unresolved D. Trimming left V 3 bases short and J 2 bases short, with 7 bases between. The V gene's germline CDR1 is MNHNS and CDR2 SASEGT. The CDR3 covers 14 residues. The CDR3 DNA reads as TGTGCCAGCAGTGAGACTTTAAACACCGGGGAGCTGTTTTTT. Translation: CASSETLNTGELFF.

The table lists this clone with a few counts. This chain links TRBV7-2 with TRBJ1-1; possibly TRBD1 for D (6 bases). CDR3 length equals 13 residues. V was shortened by 3 bases and J by 5 bases, with 10 bases between the two germline ends. Per germline, CDR1 SGHTA and CDR2 FQGNSA. The CDR3 bases are TGTGCCAGCAGCTTCAAGCAGGGGACTGAAGCTTTCTTT. Translated, it gives CASSFKQGTEAFF.

V is TRBV10-2 and J is TRBJ2-7; 8 positions match TRBD1. Germline assignment: CDR1 WSHSY and CDR2 SAAADI. Trimming cost V 4 bases and J 1 base; bases outside gene matches: 12. This CDR3 contains 17 residues. DNA for the CDR3: TGCGCCAGCAGTGGGGAAAGATCCGGGACAGGATCCTACGAGCAGTACTTC. It codes for CASSGERSGTGSYEQYF.

The chain is built from TRBV4-1 and TRBJ1-2; D uncertain. The CDR3 has 14 residues. Trimming shortened V by 4 bases and J by 6 bases, and 15 bases separated the two germline ends. From germline, CDR1 is MGHRA and CDR2 YSYEKL. The CDR3 spells CASSPAGFRNGYTF. CDR3 bases: TGCGCCAGCAGCCCCGCGGGGTTTCGGAATGGCTACACCTTC.

The rearrangement uses TRBV6-5 and TRBJ2-7, with 7 positions matching TRBD2. CDR3 length: 15 amino acids. V was pared by 0 bases and J by 4 bases, with 6 bases of the junction left unmatched. Germline-derived CDR1 and CDR2 are MNHEY and SVGAGI. CDR3 residues: CASSYSISGTYEQYF. CDR3 in DNA: TGTGCCAGCAGTTACTCGATCAGCGGGACTTACGAGCAGTACTTC.